The present T cell receptor (beta chain) was sequenced within a study of blood T cell repertoires in COVID-19. About the study: Donors in the United States, Italy and Spain gave samples during acute or convalescent COVID-19.

CDR1 is LNHNV and CDR2 is YYDKDF in the germline V gene (reference sequence). The CDR3 length is 15 residues. Unmatched junction bases numbered 7, after V lost 1 base and J lost 5 bases. The table came from immunoSEQ multiplex PCR; TCRdb's copy has only in-frame clones and leaves some out. Of around 92,000 clones listed, about 82% are singletons. V is TRBV15 and J is TRBJ2-5; 7 bases fit TRBD1. Input material: peripheral blood. The TCR comes from a human donor in a cohort sampled during active COVID-19. CDR3: CATSRGQGIVETQYF. The CDR3 DNA reads as TGTGCCACCAGCAGAGGACAGGGAATAGTGGAGACCCAGTACTTC.